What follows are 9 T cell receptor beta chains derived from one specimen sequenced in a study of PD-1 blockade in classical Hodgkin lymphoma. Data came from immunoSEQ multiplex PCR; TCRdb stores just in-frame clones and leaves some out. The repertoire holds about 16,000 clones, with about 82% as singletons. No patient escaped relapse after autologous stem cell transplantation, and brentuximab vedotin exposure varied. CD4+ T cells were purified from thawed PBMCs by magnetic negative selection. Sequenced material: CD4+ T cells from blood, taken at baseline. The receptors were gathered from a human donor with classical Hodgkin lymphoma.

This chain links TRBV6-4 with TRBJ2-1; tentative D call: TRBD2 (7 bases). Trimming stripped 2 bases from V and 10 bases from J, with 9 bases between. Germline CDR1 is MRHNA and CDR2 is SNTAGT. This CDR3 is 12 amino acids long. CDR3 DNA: TGTGCCAGCAGTGACGGGAGGGGGGAGCAGTTCTTC. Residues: CASSDGRGEQFF.

The CDR3 region is CASSFLATTDTQYF. In DNA, the CDR3 is TGCGCCAGCAGCTTCCTAGCGACCACAGATACGCAGTATTTT. This rearrangement joins TRBV5-1 to TRBJ2-3; weak D call: TRBD2 (6 bases). Germline V lookup: CDR1 SGHRS, CDR2 YFSETQ. This CDR3 spans 14 amino acids. The V gene lost 2 bases and the J gene lost 2 bases, with 9 bases spanning the gap.

The CDR3 loop is CASSPRSGLGSGANVLTF. Here the CDR3 DNA reads TGTGCCAGCAGCCCCCGGTCTGGTCTCGGCTCTGGGGCCAACGTCCTGACTTTC. V and J are TRBV9 and TRBJ2-6; D uncertain. The CDR3 is 18 residues long. Trimming left V 4 bases short and J 0 bases short, with 17 bases between. From germline, CDR1 is SGDLS and CDR2 YYNGEE.

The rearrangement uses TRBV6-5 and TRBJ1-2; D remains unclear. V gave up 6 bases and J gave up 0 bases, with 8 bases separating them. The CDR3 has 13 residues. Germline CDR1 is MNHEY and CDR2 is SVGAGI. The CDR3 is CASSRSANYGYTF. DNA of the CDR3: TGTGCCAGCAGCCGTAGTGCTAACTATGGCTACACCTTC.

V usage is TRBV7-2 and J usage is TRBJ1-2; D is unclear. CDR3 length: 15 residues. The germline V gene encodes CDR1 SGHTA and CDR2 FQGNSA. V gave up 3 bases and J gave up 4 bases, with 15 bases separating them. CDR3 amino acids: CASSLSGGWSYGYTF. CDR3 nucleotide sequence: TGTGCCAGCAGCTTGAGCGGCGGTTGGAGCTATGGCTACACCTTC.

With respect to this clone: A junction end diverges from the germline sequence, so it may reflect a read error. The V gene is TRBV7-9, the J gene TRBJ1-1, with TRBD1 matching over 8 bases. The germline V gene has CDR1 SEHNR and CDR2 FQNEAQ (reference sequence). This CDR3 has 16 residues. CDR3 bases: TGCGCCAGCAGCCAAGATGGACAGGGTGGGGACACTGAAGCTTTCTTT. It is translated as CASSQDGQGGDTEAFF. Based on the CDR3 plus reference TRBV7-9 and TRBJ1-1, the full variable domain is DTGVSQNPRHKITKRGQNVTFRCDPISEHNRLYWYRQTLGQGPEFLTYFQNEAQLEKSRLLSDRFSAERPKGSFSTLEIQRTEQGDSAMYLCASSQDGQGGDTEAFFGQGTRLTVV.

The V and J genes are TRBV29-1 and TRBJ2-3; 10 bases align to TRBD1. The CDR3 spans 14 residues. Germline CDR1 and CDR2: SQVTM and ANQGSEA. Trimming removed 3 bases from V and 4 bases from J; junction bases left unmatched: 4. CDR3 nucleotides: TGCAGCGTTGATTACGGACAGGGGGCAGATACGCAGTATTTT. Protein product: CSVDYGQGADTQYF.

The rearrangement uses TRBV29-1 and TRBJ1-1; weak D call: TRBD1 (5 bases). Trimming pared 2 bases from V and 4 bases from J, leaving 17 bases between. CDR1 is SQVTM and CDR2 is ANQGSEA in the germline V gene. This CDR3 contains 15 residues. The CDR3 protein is CSVEQAGTLGTEAFF. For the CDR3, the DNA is TGCAGCGTTGAACAGGCAGGGACTTTGGGCACTGAAGCTTTCTTT.

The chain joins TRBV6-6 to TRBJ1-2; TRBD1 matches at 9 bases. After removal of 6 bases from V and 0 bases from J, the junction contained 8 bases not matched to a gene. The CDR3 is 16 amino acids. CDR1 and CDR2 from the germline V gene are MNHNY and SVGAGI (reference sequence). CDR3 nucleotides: TGTGCCAGCAGACTACCGGGACAGGGTTCTAACTATGGCTACACCTTC. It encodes CASRLPGQGSNYGYTF.